These 27 T cell receptor beta chains share one sample of origin, sequenced in a study of cytotoxic CD8 clonotypes in ibrutinib-treated CLL. Measured with immunoSEQ multiplex PCR; TCRdb has only the in-frame clones, and not every one. In the table there are hundreds of thousands of clones, 60% to 75% of which are singletons. Source: PBMCs, taken after 24 months of ibrutinib treatment. These receptors were collected from a human donor with chronic lymphocytic leukemia.

The genes are TRBV29-1 and TRBJ2-3; D gene uncertain. Trimming stripped 3 bases from V and 2 bases from J, with 15 bases between. Germline values: CDR1 SQVTM, CDR2 ANQGSEA. The CDR3 consists of 15 residues. This CDR3 is CSVEGTPRSTDTQYF. Here the CDR3 DNA reads TGCAGCGTTGAGGGTACTCCCCGCTCCACAGATACGCAGTATTTT.

The chain employs TRBV21-1 and TRBJ2-1; the D call of TRBD2 is as the table states it, not checked on the DNA. TRBV21-1 counts as a pseudogene. This CDR3 is 17 amino acids long. CDR3 protein: CASSSGPDRAGYNEQFF. The CDR3 DNA follows: TGTGCCAGCAGCAGCGGACCGGATAGGGCGGGCTACAATGAGCAGTTCTTC.

This clone was seen only a few times. V and J are TRBV30 and TRBJ2-5; D unclear. The CDR3 sequence is 11 residues long. Germline CDR1 GTSNPN, CDR2 SVGIG (reference sequence). Trimming removed 5 bases from V and 0 bases from J, with 4 bases in between. Here the CDR3 reads CAWADQETQYF. The CDR3, as DNA: TGTGCCTGGGCGGACCAAGAGACCCAGTACTTC.

In this sample, this clone turned up many times. The V call is TRBV21-1, the J call TRBJ1-4. TRBV21-1 counts as a pseudogene. This CDR3 comprises 13 residues. CDR3 sequence: CASSEATNEKLFF. In DNA, the CDR3 is TGTGCCAGCAGCGAGGCAACTAATGAAAAACTGTTTTTT.

This clone has just one count. The CDR3 region is CASSTRGPPYYEQYF. The CDR3, as DNA: TGCGCCAGCAGCACCAGGGGGCCCCCATACTACGAGCAGTACTTC. The V gene is TRBV5-1, the J gene TRBJ2-7, with TRBD1 identical over 8 bases. Germline values: CDR1 SGHRS, CDR2 YFSETQ. Trimming took 4 bases from V and 3 from J; bases not matched to a gene: 9. CDR3 size: 15 residues.

This chain uses TRBV6-5 with TRBJ2-4; 15 nucleotides match TRBD2. Germline-derived CDR1 and CDR2 are MNHEY and SVGAGI. CDR3 length: 16 amino acids. J gave up 8 bases and V 4 bases, and 6 bases lay outside the gene matches. The chain's CDR3 is CASSLSRTSGGDIQYF. The CDR3 coding sequence is TGTGCCAGCAGTTTATCGAGGACTAGCGGGGGGGACATTCAGTACTTC.

The chain is built from TRBV28 and TRBJ2-7, with D hard to call. Germline loops: CDR1 MDHEN, CDR2 SYDVKM. This CDR3 is built from 15 residues. With 6 bases removed from V and 5 bases from J, the gap between germline ends came to 20 bases. The CDR3 reads CASRPDGPSLDEQYF. The CDR3 region has the DNA TGTGCCAGCAGACCAGACGGTCCTTCGCTCGACGAGCAGTACTTC.

This clone occurred once. V usage is TRBV4-2 and J usage is TRBJ2-2; D gene unclear. The germline CDR1 and CDR2 sequences are LGHNA and YNFKEQ. V lost 8 bases, J lost 2 bases, and 12 bases lay in between. This CDR3 has 14 residues. CDR3 residues: CASLGPENTGELFF. DNA of the CDR3: TGTGCCAGCTTAGGTCCGGAAAACACCGGGGAGCTGTTTTTT.

A few counts support this clone. This rearrangement joins TRBV27 to TRBJ2-3; D is ambiguous. The CDR3 sequence is 12 residues long. Trimming left V 5 bases short and J 6 bases short, with 9 bases between. Germline V lookup: CDR1 MNHEY, CDR2 SMNVEV (reference sequence). CDR3 coding DNA: TGTGCCAGCAGTACCTGGTCGGATACGCAGTATTTT. It specifies CASSTWSDTQYF.

This sequence joins TRBV15 and TRBJ2-2; D is uncertain. The V end was cut by 1 base, the J end by 5 bases, with 11 bases between. There are 15 residues in the CDR3. Germline V lookup: CDR1 LNHNV, CDR2 YYDKDF (reference sequence). The DNA for the CDR3 is TGTGCCACCAGCAGAGGGGGATCGGGTACCGGGGAGCTGTTTTTT. Its translation: CATSRGGSGTGELFF.

This clone was observed a handful of times. The chain links TRBV30 to TRBJ1-3; D gene ambiguous. The CDR3 consists of 12 residues. Germline CDR1 and CDR2: GTSNPN and SVGIG (reference sequence). Trimming took off 0 bases at V and 1 base at J, with 1 base between the two ends. CDR3 nucleotide sequence: TGTGCCTGGAGTGTTTCTGGAAACACCATATATTTT. Its translation: CAWSVSGNTIYF.

The CDR3 loop is CASSLDSVYGYTF. DNA for the CDR3: TGCGCCAGCAGCTTAGACAGCGTCTATGGCTACACCTTC. The rearrangement uses TRBV5-1 and TRBJ1-2; a weak D match, TRBD1 (5 bases). This CDR3 is 13 amino acids long. Trimming took 2 bases from V and 4 from J, leaving 9 bases between them. The V gene's germline CDR1 is SGHRS and CDR2 YFSETQ.

This sequence joins TRBV9 and TRBJ2-5, with TRBD1 as a possible D gene (6 bases). Trimming stripped 3 bases from V and 5 bases from J, with 20 bases between. Germline V gene sequence: CDR1 SGDLS, CDR2 YYNGEE. The CDR3 sequence is 16 residues long. The CDR3 DNA is TGTGCCAGCAGCGGGCCCGGGACATTCCCTGCGGAGACCCAGTACTTC. Protein product: CASSGPGTFPAETQYF.

This rearrangement joins TRBV27 to TRBJ1-1; no definite D call. The CDR3 is made up of 12 amino acids. Per germline, CDR1 MNHEY and CDR2 SMNVEV (reference sequence). V was clipped by 7 bases and J by 1 base, with 7 bases between them. CDR3 DNA sequence: TGTGCCAGCAAGTCACCGAACACTGAAGCTTTCTTT. This sequence encodes CASKSPNTEAFF.

There are many counts of this clone. This chain uses TRBV4-2 with TRBJ1-2, with D unresolved. V was cut by 4 bases and J by 8 bases, with 11 bases left in between. Germline loops: CDR1 LGHNA, CDR2 YNFKEQ. CDR3 size: 12 residues. In DNA, the CDR3 is TGTGCCAGCAGCCTCGGGGTGGTCGGCTACACCTTC. Its translation is CASSLGVVGYTF.

CDR3 region: CASSFLEGKLFF. The CDR3 coding sequence is TGTGCCAGCAGCTTTTTAGAGGGAAAACTGTTTTTT. The chain carries TRBV5-6 and TRBJ1-4; D call uncertain. The CDR3 runs to 12 residues. Trimming took off 2 bases at V and 10 bases at J, with 9 bases between the two ends. Germline V gives CDR1 SGHDT, CDR2 YYEEEE.

The chain combines TRBV18 with TRBJ2-1; D unresolved. Trimming cost V 3 bases and J 3 bases, with 3 bases left between them. The CDR3 consists of 12 residues. Germline V gene sequence: CDR1 KGHSH, CDR2 LQKENI. The CDR3 is CASSPFYNEQFF. The CDR3 nucleotides are TGTGCCAGCTCACCTTTCTACAATGAGCAGTTCTTC.

V gene TRBV19 combines with J gene TRBJ2-7; perhaps D is TRBD1 or TRBD2 (5 bases each). Germline V gene lookup returns CDR1 LNHDA and CDR2 SQIVND (reference sequence). The CDR3 has 16 residues. Trimming removed 5 bases from V and 2 bases from J, with 19 bases in between. CDR3 sequence reads: CASSPLGEDGTYEQYF. In nucleotides, the CDR3 is TGTGCCAGTAGTCCCCTGGGGGAAGACGGGACCTACGAGCAGTACTTC.

The rearrangement joins TRBV15 to TRBJ1-2; D uncertain. This CDR3 has 13 residues. Trimming removed 0 bases from V and 8 bases from J, with 10 bases in between. Germline V gene lookup returns CDR1 LNHNV and CDR2 YYDKDF (reference sequence). CDR3 loop: CATSRDRAGGYTF. In DNA, the CDR3 is TGTGCCACCAGCAGAGATCGTGCCGGGGGCTACACCTTC.

The chain joins TRBV30 to TRBJ1-1; D remains unclear. Trimming shortened V by 3 bases and J by 6 bases, and 8 bases separated the two germline ends. The CDR3 runs 11 residues. Germline V gene lookup returns CDR1 GTSNPN and CDR2 SVGIG (reference sequence). The CDR3 sequence: CAWSLTSEAFF. In nucleotides, the CDR3 is TGTGCCTGGAGCCTCACTTCTGAAGCTTTCTTT. Drawing the rest from reference TRBV30 and TRBJ1-1, the complete variable domain is SQTIHQWPATLVQPVGSPLSLECTVEGTSNPNLYWYRQAAGRGLQLLFYSVGIGQISSEVPQNLSASRPQDRQFILSSKKLLLSDSGFYLCAWSLTSEAFFGQGTRLTVV.

This sequence joins TRBV2 and TRBJ1-4; the D is unclear. CDR3 size: 12 residues. CDR1 is SNHLY, CDR2 FYNNEI, per germline. CDR3 loop: CAPGGSNEKLFF. DNA for the CDR3: TGTGCGCCTGGAGGATCTAATGAAAAACTGTTTTTT.

The CDR3 nucleotides read TGTGCCAGCAGCGTATTTTTCCAGCGGGATTCGAATGAGCAGTTCTTC. Translation: CASSVFFQRDSNEQFF. The rearrangement links TRBV9 to TRBJ2-1; 7 nucleotides align to TRBD2. Germline assignment: CDR1 SGDLS and CDR2 YYNGEE. This CDR3 contains 16 residues. After removal of 1 base from V and 7 bases from J, the junction contained 11 bases not matched to a gene. The entire variable domain, with the rest obtained from reference TRBV9 and TRBJ2-1, is as follows: DSGVTQTPKHLITATGQRVTLRCSPRSGDLSVYWYQQSLDQGLQFLIQYYNGEERAKGNILERFSAQQFPDLHSELNLSSLELGDSALYFCASSVFFQRDSNEQFFGPGTRLTVL.

The DNA for the CDR3 is TGCGCCAGCAGTGAGGGCAGACTTGCGGGCGAGCAGTACTTC. Translated: CASSEGRLAGEQYF. The rearrangement links TRBV10-1 to TRBJ2-7; D is perhaps TRBD2 (5 bases). The CDR3 is made up of 14 amino acids. Deletions cut 2 bases from V and 6 bases from J, with 14 bases between. Germline V gene sequence: CDR1 WNHNN, CDR2 SYGVQD (reference sequence).

This chain joins TRBV30 and TRBJ2-7, with TRBD2 identical over 8 bases. V was clipped by 0 bases and J by 5 bases; unmatched bases: 18. Germline assignment: CDR1 GTSNPN and CDR2 SVGIG (reference sequence). This CDR3 contains 18 residues. CDR3 sequence reads: CAWSVLLVSGNGGHEQYF. CDR3 in DNA: TGTGCCTGGAGTGTACTGTTAGTTAGCGGGAATGGGGGCCACGAGCAGTACTTC.

This chain joins TRBV7-2 and TRBJ2-5; 10 bases match TRBD2. V shed 5 bases, J shed 5 bases, and the junction held 11 bases outside the gene matches. The CDR3 is 16 amino acids. Germline CDR1 and CDR2: SGHTA and FQGNSA. The CDR3 loop is CASSRLAGAGYETQYF. The CDR3 DNA sequence: TGTGCCAGCAGCCGTCTAGCGGGAGCCGGTTATGAGACCCAGTACTTC.

J is TRBJ2-7 and V is TRBV7-3; no firm D call. CDR1 SGHTA and CDR2 FQGTGA come from the germline V gene. The V gene lost 4 bases and the J gene lost 6 bases, with 10 bases spanning the gap. CDR3 length equals 12 residues. The CDR3 is CASSSQKGEQYF. The CDR3 bases are TGTGCCAGCAGCTCCCAAAAAGGCGAGCAGTACTTC. Supplemented by reference TRBV7-3 and TRBJ2-7, the full variable domain reads GAGVSQTPSNKVTEKGKYVELRCDPISGHTALYWYRQSLGQGPEFLIYFQGTGAADDSGLPNDRFFAVRPEGSVSTLKIQRTERGDSAVYLCASSSQKGEQYFGPGTRLTVT.

This clone was recorded a few times. The chain links TRBV11-2 to TRBJ2-7; D remains unclear. Germline V gene data show CDR1 as SGHAT and CDR2 as FQNNGV. V shed 1 base and J shed 3 bases, with 10 bases lying between them. The CDR3 totals 14 residues. This chain's CDR3 is CASSLGLALYEQYF. The CDR3 coding sequence is TGTGCCAGCAGCTTAGGGCTCGCCCTCTACGAGCAGTACTTC.